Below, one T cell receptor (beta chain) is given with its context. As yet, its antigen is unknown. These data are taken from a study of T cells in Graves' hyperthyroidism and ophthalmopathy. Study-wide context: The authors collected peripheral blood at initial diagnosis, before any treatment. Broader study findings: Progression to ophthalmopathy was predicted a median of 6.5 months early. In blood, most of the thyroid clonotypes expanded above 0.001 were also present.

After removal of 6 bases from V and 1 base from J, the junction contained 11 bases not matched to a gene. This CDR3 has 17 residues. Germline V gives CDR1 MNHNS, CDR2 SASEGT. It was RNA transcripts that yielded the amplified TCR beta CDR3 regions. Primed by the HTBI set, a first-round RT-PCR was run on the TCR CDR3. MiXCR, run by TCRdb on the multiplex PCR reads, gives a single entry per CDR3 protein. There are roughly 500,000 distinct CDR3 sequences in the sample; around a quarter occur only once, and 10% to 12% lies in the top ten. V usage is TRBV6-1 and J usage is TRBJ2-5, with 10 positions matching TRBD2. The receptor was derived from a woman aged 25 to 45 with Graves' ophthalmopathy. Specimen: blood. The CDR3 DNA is TGTGCCAGCAGCCGGCGGCTAGCGGGGGACCTCCAAGAGACCCAGTACTTC. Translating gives CASSRRLAGDLQETQYF.